One and the same sample provided the 2 T cell receptor beta chains below, sequenced in a study of shared clonotypes between healthy human individuals. The method was immunoSEQ multiplex PCR; TCRdb's version includes in-frame clones alone and lacks a portion of them. The repertoire holds about 560,000 clones, around 77% seen once, with about 11% in the top ten. Source material: PBMCs. These TCRs come from a middle-aged woman in good health. Some clones in this sample may be carry-over from other donors' samples.

The CDR3 is CASSLGPHSGANVLTF. The CDR3 DNA follows: TGCGCCAGCAGCTTGGGGCCCCACTCTGGGGCCAACGTCCTGACTTTC. The chain carries TRBV5-1 and TRBJ2-6; no clear D gene. V gave up 0 bases and J gave up 0 bases, with 7 bases separating them. CDR3 length: 16 residues. CDR1 is SGHRS, CDR2 YFSETQ, per germline.

This clone has only one observation. The rearrangement links TRBV19 to TRBJ2-2; D may be TRBD1 or TRBD2 (6 bases each). Germline loops: CDR1 LNHDA, CDR2 SQIVND (reference sequence). The length of the CDR3 is 15 residues. V lost 10 bases to trimming and J lost 4 bases, with 19 bases between them. CDR3 sequence reads: CATTEGGPGTGELFF. The CDR3 DNA is TGTGCCACCACGGAGGGGGGCCCGGGCACCGGGGAGCTGTTTTTT. The full variable domain, rest sourced from reference TRBV19 and TRBJ2-2, is DGGITQSPKYLFRKEGQNVTLSCEQNLNHDAMYWYRQDPGQGLRLIYYSQIVNDFQKGDIAEGYSVSREKKESFPLTVTSAQKNPTAFYLCATTEGGPGTGELFFGEGSRLTVL.